A single sample gave rise to the 5 T cell receptor beta chains below, sequenced in a study of shared clonotypes between healthy human individuals. CD8 cells classed as naive were CD45RO-negative and positively selected for CCR7, excluding terminally differentiated effector memory CD45RA+ cells. Produced via immunoSEQ multiplex PCR; TCRdb's table is partial and in-frame only. The sample gives about 870,000 clones, 80% to 95% of which show up once; 24% is in the top ten. The sample taken for sequencing was naive CD8+ T cells sorted from blood. All receptors derive from a young man in good health.

Turning to this clone: One end of the junction varies from germline; a read error may be responsible. The chain carries TRBV7-7 and TRBJ2-7; the D is unclear. CDR3 length equals 11 residues. Germline V gives CDR1 SSHAT, CDR2 FNYEAQ (reference sequence). CDR3 protein: CASSLDPEQYF. The CDR3 nucleotides read TGTGCTAGCAGCTTAGACCCCGAGCAGTACTTC.

This chain uses TRBV5-4 with TRBJ2-5; D tentatively reads TRBD1 or TRBD2 (6 bases each). Trimming left V 3 bases short and J 6 bases short, with 15 bases between. Germline-derived CDR1 and CDR2 are SGHNT and YYREEE (reference sequence). The CDR3 length is 14 residues. The CDR3 here is CASSWETGRKTQYF. The CDR3 DNA sequence: TGTGCCAGCAGCTGGGAAACAGGGAGGAAGACCCAGTACTTC.

The V gene is TRBV27, the J gene TRBJ2-7; 10 bases fit TRBD1. With 4 bases clipped from V and 6 bases from J, the junction kept 15 bases outside the gene matches. In germline, CDR1 is MNHEY, CDR2 SMNVEV (reference sequence). CDR3 size: 17 residues. The CDR3 DNA reads TGTGCCAGCAGTTCCCTCCGATCTGGGACAGGGGAGGGCGAGCAGTACTTC. It codes for CASSSLRSGTGEGEQYF.

The genes are TRBV19 and TRBJ1-5, with TRBD1 as a possible D gene (5 bases). CDR3 length: 18 residues. CDR1 is LNHDA, CDR2 SQIVND, per germline (reference sequence). The ends were cut back, 7 bases at V and 3 bases at J, with 25 bases in the middle. The CDR3 here is CASKRNQHEAGPNQPQHF. In nucleotides, the CDR3 is TGTGCCAGTAAGCGGAACCAACATGAGGCGGGACCCAATCAGCCCCAGCATTTT.

The V call is TRBV5-1, the J call TRBJ2-7; D may be TRBD1 (6 bases). Germline values: CDR1 SGHRS, CDR2 YFSETQ. The CDR3 consists of 13 residues. V was shortened by 5 bases and J by 5 bases, with 14 bases between the two germline ends. The CDR3 DNA reads TGCGCCAGCAGGGTACAGGGTGAGGACGAGCAGTACTTC. It specifies CASRVQGEDEQYF.